The entry below gives a single T cell receptor (beta chain) sequence along with its context. The antigen is unknown. In germline, CDR1 is MDHEN, CDR2 SYDVKM. Trimming took off 6 bases at V and 5 bases at J, with 22 bases between the two ends. The CDR3 is 16 amino acids. This sample stems from a study of T cell responses to AZD1222 COVID-19 vaccine. Whole-study findings and limits: Across the whole spike, CD4 TCRs peaked at regions 160-218 and 743-854.

The data were produced by immunoSEQ multiplex PCR, yet TCRdb's version contains in-frame clones alone and is incomplete. Of under 300,000 clones in the sample, approximately 93% were seen once. The sequencing used peripheral blood, collected on day 0 of AZD1222 vaccination. This chain connects TRBV28 to TRBJ1-1, with a tentative D call TRBD1 (6 bases). The receptor was isolated from an adult in good health. As DNA, the CDR3 is TGTGCCAGCAGCCCCCTAGAGGGGGGGGCGCGAACTGAAGCTTTCTTT. This codes for CASSPLEGGARTEAFF.